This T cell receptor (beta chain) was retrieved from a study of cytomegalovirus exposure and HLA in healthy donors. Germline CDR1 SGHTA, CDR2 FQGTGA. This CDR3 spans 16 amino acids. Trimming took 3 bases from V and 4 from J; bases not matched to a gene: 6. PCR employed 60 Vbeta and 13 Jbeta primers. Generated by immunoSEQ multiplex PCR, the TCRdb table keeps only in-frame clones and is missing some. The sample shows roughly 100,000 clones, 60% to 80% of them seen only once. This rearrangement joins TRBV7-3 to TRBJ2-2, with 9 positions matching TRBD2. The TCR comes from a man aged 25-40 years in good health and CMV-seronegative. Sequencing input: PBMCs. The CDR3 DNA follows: TGTGCCAGCAGCTTCCAAGGCGGGAGGGCCACCGGGGAGCTGTTTTTT. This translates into CASSFQGGRATGELFF.